This entry lists 8 T cell receptor beta chains sequenced from one sample in a study of blood T cell repertoires in COVID-19. Here immunoSEQ multiplex PCR was the method, and the copy in TCRdb shows in-frame clones only, minus some. Of roughly 150,000 clones detected, less than 80% appear once; the ten largest clones hold 15% to 20%. Sample: PBMCs or T cells enriched from blood (not recorded which). The receptors here all came from a woman in her 70s in a cohort exposed to, infected with or recovered from COVID-19 (not recorded which).

This chain uses TRBV2 with TRBJ1-6; possible D gene TRBD1, 6 bases. The CDR3 covers 16 residues. Trimming cost V 3 bases and J 4 bases, with 13 bases left between them. Germline CDR1 SNHLY, CDR2 FYNNEI. The CDR3: CASSDRARGYNSPLHF. The CDR3 region has the DNA TGTGCCAGCAGTGACAGGGCCAGGGGTTATAATTCACCCCTCCACTTT.

The chain uses TRBV27 and TRBJ2-7, with 12 bases fitting TRBD2. Trimming cost V 6 bases and J 3 bases; bases outside gene matches: 3. The CDR3 is made up of 14 amino acids. The germline V gene encodes CDR1 MNHEY and CDR2 SMNVEV (reference sequence). CDR3 protein: CASRASGRVYEQYF. The CDR3 bases are TGTGCCAGCAGGGCTAGCGGGAGGGTCTACGAGCAGTACTTC.

This clone is a singleton in its sample. This chain links TRBV2 with TRBJ1-4; D call uncertain. V was cut by 5 bases and J by 0 bases, with 10 bases left in between. CDR1 is SNHLY and CDR2 is FYNNEI in the germline V gene. This CDR3 spans 15 amino acids. The CDR3 is CASSYTSATNEKLFF. The CDR3 DNA reads as TGTGCCAGCAGTTACACATCTGCAACTAATGAAAAACTGTTTTTT.

This clone has only a few counts. As DNA, the CDR3 is TGTGCCAGCAGACCCACCAGGGAGGGCTATCAGCCCCAGCATTTT. Protein product: CASRPTREGYQPQHF. The chain recombines TRBV28 with TRBJ1-5; weak D call: TRBD1 (5 bases). The CDR3 has 15 residues. Trimming took off 6 bases at V and 5 bases at J, with 17 bases between the two ends. Germline V lookup: CDR1 MDHEN, CDR2 SYDVKM. Variable domain in full (rest from reference TRBV28 and TRBJ1-5): DVKVTQSSRYLVKRTGEKVFLECVQDMDHENMFWYRQDPGLGLRLIYFSYDVKMKEKGDIPEGYSVSREKKERFSLILESASTNQTSMYLCASRPTREGYQPQHFGDGTRLSIL.

This chain links TRBV9 with TRBJ2-7, with a weak D call TRBD2 (6 bases). The CDR3 covers 14 residues. Germline values: CDR1 SGDLS, CDR2 YYNGEE. Trimming removed 10 bases from V and 3 bases from J, with 20 bases in between. The CDR3 DNA follows: TGTGCCGGATCCCGCCGGAGGGCTTTCTACGAGCAGTACTTC. It translates to CAGSRRRAFYEQYF.

Many counts were recorded for this clone. This chain joins TRBV28 and TRBJ2-7; weak D call: TRBD1 (6 bases). Trimming shortened V by 10 bases and J by 4 bases, and 14 bases separated the two germline ends. The CDR3 is made up of 12 amino acids. In germline, CDR1 is MDHEN, CDR2 SYDVKM. The CDR3 bases are TGTGCCACAATCAACAGGGAGTACGAGCAGTACTTC. Protein sequence: CATINREYEQYF.

The chain has TRBV30 and TRBJ1-2; 10 nucleotides match TRBD1. V gave up 2 bases and J gave up 4 bases; unmatched junction bases: 13. This CDR3 has 17 residues. Germline values: CDR1 GTSNPN, CDR2 SVGIG (reference sequence). The CDR3 loop is CAWSRGDRGRDSYGYTF. For the CDR3, the DNA is TGTGCCTGGAGTCGAGGGGACAGGGGCCGAGACAGCTATGGCTACACCTTC.

V usage is TRBV28 and J usage is TRBJ2-5; D might be TRBD2 (5 bases). CDR3 length equals 13 residues. Germline CDR1 is MDHEN and CDR2 is SYDVKM. With 9 bases removed from V and 5 bases from J, the gap between germline ends came to 16 bases. Written as DNA, the CDR3 is TGTGCCAGTACACTGGCGGGCTTGGAGACCCAGTACTTC. As protein: CASTLAGLETQYF.